Each of the 11 T cell receptor beta chains below was sequenced from the same sample in a study of response to subunit inactivated influenza vaccine. MiXCR was run by TCRdb on the RT-PCR reads, yielding one entry per CDR3 protein. The table lists more than 550,000 distinct CDR3 sequences, around 10% of them singletons, with roughly 9.6% in the top ten. The sample also formed part of further work on T cells expressing NK-cell markers. Per that study: TCR beta cDNA was generated via 5'RACE template switching incorporating UMIs.

Sequences were derived from PBMCs from blood, sampled on the day of vaccination. These TCRs come from a man aged 45-65 years who received an inactivated influenza vaccine.

The chain couples TRBV24-1 to TRBJ2-2, with 11 bases identical to TRBD2. With V trimmed by 7 bases and J by 5 bases, 5 bases remained unmatched. CDR1 and CDR2 (germline): KGHDR, SFDVKD. CDR3 length: 15 residues. This CDR3 reads CATRETSGSTGELFF. CDR3 coding DNA: TGTGCCACCAGGGAAACTAGCGGGAGTACCGGGGAGCTGTTTTTT.

V gene TRBV4-3 combines with J gene TRBJ2-3; D assignment may be TRBD1 or TRBD2 (5 bases each). The CDR3 consists of 15 residues. Germline CDR1 LGHNA, CDR2 YSLEER. Trimming stripped 2 bases from V and 0 bases from J, with 9 bases between. CDR3 nucleotides: TGCGCCAGCAGCCAACAGGGACGAAGCACAGATACGCAGTATTTT. Protein product: CASSQQGRSTDTQYF.

This clonotype appeared a few times. The chain links TRBV12-3 or TRBV12-4 to TRBJ2-6; D not certain. The CDR3 loop spans 16 amino acids. With 3 bases removed from V and 2 bases from J, the gap between germline ends came to 11 bases. Here the CDR3 DNA reads TGTGCCAGCAGTTTCCCCCCTTCCGCTGGGGCCAACGTCCTGACTTTC. Amino acids: CASSFPPSAGANVLTF.

V usage is TRBV7-9 and J usage is TRBJ2-5, with 7 bases aligning to TRBD1. This CDR3 has 15 residues. In germline, CDR1 is SEHNR, CDR2 FQNEAQ (reference sequence). J lost 4 bases, V lost 5 bases, and 10 bases had no gene match. DNA of the CDR3: TGTGCCAGCAGCCCCCTTGGACACAGGGGAGAGACCCAGTACTTC. It is translated as CASSPLGHRGETQYF.

V and J are TRBV18 and TRBJ2-7, with 8 bases lining up with TRBD1. V was clipped by 2 bases and J by 6 bases; unmatched bases: 6. The V gene's germline CDR1 is KGHSH and CDR2 LQKENI. The CDR3 length is 14 residues. In nucleotides, the CDR3 is TGTGCCAGCTCACCATCCAGGACAGGGCTCGAGCAGTACTTC. It specifies CASSPSRTGLEQYF.

The rearrangement joins TRBV20-1 to TRBJ2-6; D not resolved. The CDR3 is 14 residues long. CDR1 is DFQATT, CDR2 SNEGSKA, per germline (reference sequence). V lost 4 bases and J 1 base, leaving 8 bases between the germline ends. The CDR3 DNA reads as TGCAGTGCTACCCGCCCTTCTGGGGCCAACGTCCTGACTTTC. Encoded protein: CSATRPSGANVLTF.

The chain has TRBV10-2 and TRBJ1-3; D unclear. With 3 bases removed from V and 3 bases from J, the gap between germline ends came to 9 bases. The length of the CDR3 is 14 residues. CDR1 is WSHSY and CDR2 is SAAADI in the germline V gene. The CDR3 loop reads CASSDAGIGNTIYF. CDR3 nucleotides: TGCGCCAGCAGTGATGCCGGGATTGGAAACACCATATATTTT.

This clonotype showed up many times. The rearrangement links TRBV9 to TRBJ1-1; D call uncertain. This CDR3 has 13 residues. Germline loops: CDR1 SGDLS, CDR2 YYNGEE. V gave up 2 bases and J gave up 0 bases, with 5 bases separating them. CDR3 nucleotides: TGTGCCAGCAGCGTCGCCCTGAACACTGAAGCTTTCTTT. Translating gives CASSVALNTEAFF.

In its sample, this clonotype was seen many times. This chain links TRBV5-1 with TRBJ2-5; 9 bases fit TRBD1. The germline V gene encodes CDR1 SGHRS and CDR2 YFSETQ. Trimming at V came to 2 bases and at J to 1 base, leaving 9 bases not matched to a gene. The CDR3 runs 17 residues. CDR3 amino acids: CASSLHSVQGAQETQYF. The CDR3 nucleotides are TGCGCCAGCAGCTTACACTCCGTACAGGGGGCCCAAGAGACCCAGTACTTC.

In this sample, this clonotype turned up a few times. V and J are TRBV7-9 and TRBJ2-5; 7 nucleotides line up with TRBD2. V dropped 5 bases and J dropped 0; count of bases not matched to a gene: 9. The germline CDR1 and CDR2 sequences are SEHNR and FQNEAQ (reference sequence). The CDR3 covers 16 residues. The CDR3 region has the DNA TGTGCCAGCAGCCAAGAAGCGGGAATGTACCAAGAGACCCAGTACTTC. Amino acid sequence: CASSQEAGMYQETQYF.

This rearrangement joins TRBV29-1 to TRBJ1-2; D gene ambiguous. Germline CDR1 reads SQVTM; CDR2 reads ANQGSEA. Trimming took 6 bases from V and 6 from J, leaving 8 bases between them. CDR3 size: 10 residues. The CDR3 DNA reads TGCAGCGTGGGATTGAATGGCTACACCTTC. This gives the protein CSVGLNGYTF.